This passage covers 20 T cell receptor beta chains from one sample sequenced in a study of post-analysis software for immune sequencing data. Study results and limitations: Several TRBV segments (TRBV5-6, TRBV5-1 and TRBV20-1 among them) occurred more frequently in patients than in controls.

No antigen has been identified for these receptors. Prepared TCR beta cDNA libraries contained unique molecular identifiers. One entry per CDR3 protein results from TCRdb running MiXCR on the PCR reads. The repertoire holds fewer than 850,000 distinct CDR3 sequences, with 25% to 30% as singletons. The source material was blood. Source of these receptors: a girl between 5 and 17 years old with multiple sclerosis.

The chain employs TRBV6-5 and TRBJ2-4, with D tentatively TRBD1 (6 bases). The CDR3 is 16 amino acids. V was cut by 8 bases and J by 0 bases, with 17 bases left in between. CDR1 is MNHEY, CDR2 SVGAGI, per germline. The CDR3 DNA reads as TGTGCCAGCGGCCCCTCCCGGACAGTAGCCAAAAACATTCAGTACTTC. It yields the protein CASGPSRTVAKNIQYF.

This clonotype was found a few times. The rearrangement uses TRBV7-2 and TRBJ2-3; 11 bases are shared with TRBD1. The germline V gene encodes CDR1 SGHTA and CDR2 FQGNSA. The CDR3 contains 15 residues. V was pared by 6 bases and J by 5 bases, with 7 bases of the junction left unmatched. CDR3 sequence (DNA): TGTGCCAGCAGATTTACGGACAGGGGGCAAGATACGCAGTATTTT. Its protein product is CASRFTDRGQDTQYF.

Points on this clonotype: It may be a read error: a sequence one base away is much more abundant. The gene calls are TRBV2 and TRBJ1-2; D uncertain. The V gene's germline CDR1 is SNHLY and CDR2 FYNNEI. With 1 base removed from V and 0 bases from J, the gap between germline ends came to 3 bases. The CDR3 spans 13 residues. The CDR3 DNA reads TGTGCCAGCAGTGAAGGAGCTAACTATGGCTACACCTTC. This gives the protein CASSEGANYGYTF.

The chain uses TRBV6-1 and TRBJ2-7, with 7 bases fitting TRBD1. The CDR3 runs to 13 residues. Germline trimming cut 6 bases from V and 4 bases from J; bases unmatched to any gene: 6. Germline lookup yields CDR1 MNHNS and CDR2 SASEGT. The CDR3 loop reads CASRGQGVYEQYF. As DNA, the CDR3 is TGTGCCAGCAGGGGGCAGGGGGTGTACGAGCAGTACTTC.

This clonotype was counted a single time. Here the CDR3 reads CASRATSGLSETQYF. The CDR3 DNA reads as TGTGCCAGCAGGGCGACTAGCGGGCTGTCAGAGACCCAGTACTTC. This rearrangement joins TRBV6-5 to TRBJ2-5, with 10 bases matching TRBD2. The ends lost 6 bases at V and 4 bases at J; junction bases unmatched: 8. Germline CDR1 and CDR2: MNHEY and SVGAGI. This CDR3 spans 15 amino acids.

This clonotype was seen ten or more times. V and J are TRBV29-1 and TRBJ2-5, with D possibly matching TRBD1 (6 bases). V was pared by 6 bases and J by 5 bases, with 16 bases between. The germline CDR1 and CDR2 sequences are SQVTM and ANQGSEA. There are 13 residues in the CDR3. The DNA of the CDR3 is TGCAGCGTCCCCGCGGACAGTCACGAGACCCAGTACTTC. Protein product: CSVPADSHETQYF. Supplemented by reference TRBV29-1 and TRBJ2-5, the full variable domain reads SAVISQKPSRDICQRGTSLTIQCQVDSQVTMMFWYRQQPGQSLTLIATANQGSEATYESGFVIDKFPISRPNLTFSTLTVSNMSPEDSSIYLCSVPADSHETQYFGPGTRLLVL.

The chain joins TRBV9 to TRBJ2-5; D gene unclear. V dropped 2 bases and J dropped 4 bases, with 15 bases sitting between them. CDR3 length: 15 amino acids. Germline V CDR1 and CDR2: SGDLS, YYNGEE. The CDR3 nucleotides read TGTGCCAGCAGCGTCTCAAACCGCTTGGGAGAGACCCAGTACTTC. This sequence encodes CASSVSNRLGETQYF.

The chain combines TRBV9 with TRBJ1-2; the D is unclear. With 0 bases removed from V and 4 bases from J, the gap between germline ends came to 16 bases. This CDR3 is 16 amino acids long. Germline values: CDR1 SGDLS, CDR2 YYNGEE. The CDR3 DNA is TGTGCCAGCAGCGTAGGGGGAGGACGGCCCCTCTATGGCTACACCTTC. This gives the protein CASSVGGGRPLYGYTF.

The CDR3 sequence is CASSQKPGTSSYNEQFF. CDR3 coding DNA: TGCGCCAGCAGCCAAAAGCCCGGGACTAGCTCCTACAATGAGCAGTTCTTC. This rearrangement joins TRBV4-3 to TRBJ2-1, with 8 bases fitting TRBD2. Losses at the gene ends were 2 bases for V and 0 bases for J; bases not matched to a gene: 6. CDR1 is LGHNA, CDR2 YSLEER, per germline. The CDR3 consists of 17 residues.

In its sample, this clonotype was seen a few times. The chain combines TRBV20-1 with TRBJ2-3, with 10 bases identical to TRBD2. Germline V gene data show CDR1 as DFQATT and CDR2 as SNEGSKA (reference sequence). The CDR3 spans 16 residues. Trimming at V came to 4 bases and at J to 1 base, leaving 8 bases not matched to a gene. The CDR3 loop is CSAIIAGGLGTDTQYF. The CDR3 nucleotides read TGCAGTGCTATAATAGCGGGAGGATTAGGCACAGATACGCAGTATTTT.

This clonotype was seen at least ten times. In DNA form, the CDR3 reads TGTGCCAGCAGCTTGGTGGGAGAGGGGGAGAAGACCCAGTACTTC. This translates into CASSLVGEGEKTQYF. The rearrangement joins TRBV5-6 to TRBJ2-5, with D perhaps matching TRBD1 (6 bases). The CDR3 is 15 residues long. Germline V gene lookup returns CDR1 SGHDT and CDR2 YYEEEE. Trimming took off 0 bases at V and 6 bases at J, with 15 bases between the two ends.

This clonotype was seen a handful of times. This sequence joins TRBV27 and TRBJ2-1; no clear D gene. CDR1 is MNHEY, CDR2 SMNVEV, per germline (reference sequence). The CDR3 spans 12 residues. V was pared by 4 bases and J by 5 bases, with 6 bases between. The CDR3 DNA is TGTGCCAGCAGTTCATCGAACAATGAGCAGTTCTTC. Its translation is CASSSSNNEQFF.

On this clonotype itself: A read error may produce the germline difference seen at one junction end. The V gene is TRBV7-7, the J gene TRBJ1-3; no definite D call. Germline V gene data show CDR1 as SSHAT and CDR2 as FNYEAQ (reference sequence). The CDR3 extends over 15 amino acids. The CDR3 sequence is CASSPAGGGGNTIYF. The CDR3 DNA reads TGTGCTAGCAGCCCGGCGGGCGGCGGCGGAAACACCATATATTTT.

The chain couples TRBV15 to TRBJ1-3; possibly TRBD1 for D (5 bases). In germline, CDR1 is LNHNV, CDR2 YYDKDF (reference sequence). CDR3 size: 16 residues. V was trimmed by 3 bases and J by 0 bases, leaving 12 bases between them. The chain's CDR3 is CATSSLGLHSGNTIYF. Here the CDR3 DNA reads TGTGCCACCAGCAGCCTGGGACTGCACTCTGGAAACACCATATATTTT.

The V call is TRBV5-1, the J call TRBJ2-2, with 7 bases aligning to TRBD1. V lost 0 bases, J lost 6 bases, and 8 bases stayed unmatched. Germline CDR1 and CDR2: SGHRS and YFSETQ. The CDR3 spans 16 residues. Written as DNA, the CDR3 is TGCGCCAGCAGCTTGGCCACCTTGACAGGGTCCGGGGAGCTGTTTTTT. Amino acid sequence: CASSLATLTGSGELFF.

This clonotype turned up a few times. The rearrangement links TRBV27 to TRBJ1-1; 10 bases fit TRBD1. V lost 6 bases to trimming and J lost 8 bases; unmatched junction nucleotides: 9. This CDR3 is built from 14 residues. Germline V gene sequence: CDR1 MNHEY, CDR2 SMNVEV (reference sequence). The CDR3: CASSRTGGWTEAFF. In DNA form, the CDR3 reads TGTGCCAGCAGCAGGACAGGGGGGTGGACCGAAGCTTTCTTT.

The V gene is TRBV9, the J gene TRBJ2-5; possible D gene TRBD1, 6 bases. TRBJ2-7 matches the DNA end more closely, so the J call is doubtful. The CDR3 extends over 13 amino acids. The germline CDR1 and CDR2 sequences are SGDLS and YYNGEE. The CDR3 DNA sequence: TGTGCCAGCAGCCCCCAACAGGGCTACGAGCAGTACTTC. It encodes CASSPQQGYEQYF.

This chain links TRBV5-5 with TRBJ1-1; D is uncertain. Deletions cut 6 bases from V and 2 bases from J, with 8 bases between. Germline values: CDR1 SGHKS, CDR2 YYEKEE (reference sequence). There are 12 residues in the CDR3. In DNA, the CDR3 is TGTGCCAGCAACTCGGTCAACACTGAAGCTTTCTTT. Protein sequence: CASNSVNTEAFF.

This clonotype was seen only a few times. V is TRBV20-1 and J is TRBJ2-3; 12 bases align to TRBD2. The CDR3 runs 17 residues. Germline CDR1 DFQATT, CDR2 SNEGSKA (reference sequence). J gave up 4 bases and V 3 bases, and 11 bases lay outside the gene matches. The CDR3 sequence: CSASTPSSGGAPDTQYF. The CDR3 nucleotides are TGCAGTGCTAGCACCCCCTCTAGCGGGGGGGCCCCAGATACGCAGTATTTT.

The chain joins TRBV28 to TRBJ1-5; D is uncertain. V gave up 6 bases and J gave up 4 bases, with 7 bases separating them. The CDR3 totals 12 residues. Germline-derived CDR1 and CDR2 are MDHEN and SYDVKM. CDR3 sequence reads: CASRPPNQPQHF. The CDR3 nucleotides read TGTGCCAGCAGACCCCCTAATCAGCCCCAGCATTTT. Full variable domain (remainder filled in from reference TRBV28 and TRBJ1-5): DVKVTQSSRYLVKRTGEKVFLECVQDMDHENMFWYRQDPGLGLRLIYFSYDVKMKEKGDIPEGYSVSREKKERFSLILESASTNQTSMYLCASRPPNQPQHFGDGTRLSIL.